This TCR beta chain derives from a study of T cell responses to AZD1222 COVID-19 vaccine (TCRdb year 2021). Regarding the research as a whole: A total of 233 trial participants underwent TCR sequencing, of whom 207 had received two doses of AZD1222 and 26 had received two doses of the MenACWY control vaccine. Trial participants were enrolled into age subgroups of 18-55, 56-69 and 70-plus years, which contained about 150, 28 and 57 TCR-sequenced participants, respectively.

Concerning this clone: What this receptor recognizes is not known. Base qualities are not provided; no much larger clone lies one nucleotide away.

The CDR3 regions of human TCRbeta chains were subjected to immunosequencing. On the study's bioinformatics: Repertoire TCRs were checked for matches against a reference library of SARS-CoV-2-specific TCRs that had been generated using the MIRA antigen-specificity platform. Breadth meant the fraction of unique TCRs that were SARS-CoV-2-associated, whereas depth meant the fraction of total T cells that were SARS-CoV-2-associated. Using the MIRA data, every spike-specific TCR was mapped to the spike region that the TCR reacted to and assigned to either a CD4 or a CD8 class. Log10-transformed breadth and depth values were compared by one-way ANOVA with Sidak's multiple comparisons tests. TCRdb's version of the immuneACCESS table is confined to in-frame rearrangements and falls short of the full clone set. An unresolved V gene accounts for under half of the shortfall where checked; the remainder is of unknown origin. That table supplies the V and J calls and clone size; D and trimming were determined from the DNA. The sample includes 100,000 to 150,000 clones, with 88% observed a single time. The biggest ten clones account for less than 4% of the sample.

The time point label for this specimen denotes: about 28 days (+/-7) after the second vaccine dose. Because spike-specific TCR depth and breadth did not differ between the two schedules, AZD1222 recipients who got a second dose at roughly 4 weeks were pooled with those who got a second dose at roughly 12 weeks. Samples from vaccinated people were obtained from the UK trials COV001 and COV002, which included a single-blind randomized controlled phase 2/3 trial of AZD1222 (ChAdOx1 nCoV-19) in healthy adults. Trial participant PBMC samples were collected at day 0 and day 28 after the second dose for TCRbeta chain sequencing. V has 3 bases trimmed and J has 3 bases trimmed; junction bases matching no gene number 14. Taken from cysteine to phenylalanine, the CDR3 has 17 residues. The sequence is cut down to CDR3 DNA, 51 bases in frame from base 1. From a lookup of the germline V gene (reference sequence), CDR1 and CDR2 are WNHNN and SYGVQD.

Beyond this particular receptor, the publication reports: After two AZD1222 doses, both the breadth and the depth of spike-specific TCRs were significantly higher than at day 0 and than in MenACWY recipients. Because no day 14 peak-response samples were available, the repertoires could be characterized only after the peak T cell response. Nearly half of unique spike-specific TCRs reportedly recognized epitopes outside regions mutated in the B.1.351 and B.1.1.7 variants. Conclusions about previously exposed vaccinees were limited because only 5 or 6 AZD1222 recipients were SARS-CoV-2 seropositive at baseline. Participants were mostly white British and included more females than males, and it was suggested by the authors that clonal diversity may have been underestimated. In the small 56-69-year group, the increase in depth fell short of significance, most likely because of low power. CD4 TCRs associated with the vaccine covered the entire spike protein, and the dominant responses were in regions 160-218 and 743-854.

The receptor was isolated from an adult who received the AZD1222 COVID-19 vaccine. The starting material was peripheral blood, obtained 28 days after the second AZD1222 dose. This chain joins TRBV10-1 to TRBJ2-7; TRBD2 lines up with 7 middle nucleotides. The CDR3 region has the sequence CASSDIGTIFVIYEQYF. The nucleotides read TGCGCCAGCAGTGACATAGGGACTATTTTCGTGATCTACGAGCAGTACTTC.